A selection of T cell receptor beta chains follows, all from one sample in a study of T cells in Graves' hyperthyroidism and ophthalmopathy. TCRdb reprocessed the multiplex PCR reads with MiXCR, giving one entry per CDR3 protein. This table holds roughly 700,000 distinct CDR3 sequences, around 40% found once. Sequencing was done on a sample of blood. The source of these receptors is a woman in her forties with Graves' hyperthyroidism. Both conserved end residues are part of each CDR3.

J gene,V gene,CDR3 protein
TRBJ2-7,TRBV7-9,CPSSQGGGGAYEQYF
TRBJ1-5,TRBV4-2,CASSQGGVREPQHF
TRBJ1-5,TRBV3-1,CASSQGSGVGQPQHF
TRBJ1-2,TRBV6-5,CASSYWRGREGYTF
TRBJ2-7,TRBV10-3,CAIRGVDSYEQYF
TRBJ1-4,TRBV6-5,CASSARANEKLFF
TRBJ2-7,TRBV29-1,CSVVTYEQYF
TRBJ1-1,TRBV11-1,CASSRSMKTEAFF
TRBJ2-2,TRBV5-1,CASRENTGELLF
TRBJ1-6,TRBV15,CATTSSYNSPLHF
TRBJ2-3,TRBV10-2,CASSEFFGGSTDTQYF
TRBJ1-2,TRBV5-6,CASSLVGRDFYGYTF
TRBJ2-7,TRBV20-1,CSAREEISGREQYF
TRBJ1-5,TRBV20-1,CSARGDVSNQPQHF
TRBJ2-5,TRBV29-1,CSVGEGSQPQYF